This T cell receptor (beta chain) was recorded in a study of regulatory T cells in long-lasting Graves disease. Notes on the study in general: Among samples with persistent disease, TRBV28, TRBJ1-2 and TRBJ2-5 were favored.

Library construction for TCR beta used iRepertoire HTBI primers and Arm-PCR of CDR3 regions. MiXCR was run by TCRdb on the multiplex PCR reads, yielding one entry per CDR3 protein. The sample yields about 290,000 distinct CDR3 sequences, 22% seen once. This clonotype was observed a few times. Its matching antigen is unknown. The CDR3 covers 15 residues. Germline loops: CDR1 MNHEY, CDR2 SVGAGI. V gave up 4 bases and J gave up 2 bases; unmatched junction bases: 6. Documented time point: persistent/refractory GD, antithyroid drugs over 5 years with positive TRAb. Preparation of the TCR library used RNA extracted from PBMCs.

The chain uses TRBV6-5 and TRBJ2-7; 9 positions match TRBD1. Sequenced here: peripheral blood mononuclear cells (PBMCs), sampled when the disease was refractory, from a patient treated with antithyroid drugs. The sequence was collected from a female donor with Graves disease. The CDR3 nucleotides read TGTGCCAGCAGTTCACCGGGACAGGGACCCTACGAGCAGTACTTC. Residues: CASSSPGQGPYEQYF.